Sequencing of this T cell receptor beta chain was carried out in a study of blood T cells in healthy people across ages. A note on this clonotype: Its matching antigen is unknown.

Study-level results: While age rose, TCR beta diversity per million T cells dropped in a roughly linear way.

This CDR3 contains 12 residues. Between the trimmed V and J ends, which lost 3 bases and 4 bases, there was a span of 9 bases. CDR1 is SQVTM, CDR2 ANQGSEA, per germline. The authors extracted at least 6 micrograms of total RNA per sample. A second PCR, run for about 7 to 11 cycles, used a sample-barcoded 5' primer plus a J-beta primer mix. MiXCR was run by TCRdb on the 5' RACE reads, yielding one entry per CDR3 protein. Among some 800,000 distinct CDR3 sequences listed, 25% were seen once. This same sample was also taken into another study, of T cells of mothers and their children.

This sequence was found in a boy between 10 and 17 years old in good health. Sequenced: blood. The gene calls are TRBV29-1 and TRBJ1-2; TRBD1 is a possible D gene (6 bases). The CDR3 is CSVDQGTYGYTF. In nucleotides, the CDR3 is TGCAGCGTTGATCAGGGGACCTATGGCTACACCTTC.